What follows describes a single T cell receptor (beta chain). Its specificity is unknown. The data stem from a study of cytomegalovirus exposure and HLA in healthy donors. Study-wide points: Reported performance of the classifier showed diagnosis of cytomegalovirus status with high specificity and sensitivity.

The PCR made use of 60 Vbeta and 13 Jbeta primers. The assay was immunoSEQ multiplex PCR, and TCRdb's table has in-frame clones only and misses some. The sample has about 200,000 clones, roughly 85% seen once. The V end was cut by 3 bases, the J end by 8 bases, with 17 bases between. The germline V gene encodes CDR1 SNHLY and CDR2 FYNNEI. There are 15 residues in the CDR3. This chain connects TRBV2 to TRBJ2-1, with D tentatively TRBD2 (6 bases). This receptor was taken from a male donor in good health and CMV-seronegative. Sequenced sample: PBMCs. CDR3 DNA: TGTGCCAGCAGTGACTTTTGGGAGGAGGGGTATGAGCAGTTCTTC. Its translation: CASSDFWEEGYEQFF. Full variable domain (rest looked up from reference TRBV2 and TRBJ2-1): EPEVTQTPSHQVTQMGQEVILRCVPISNHLYFYWYRQILGQKVEFLVSFYNNEISEKSEIFDDQFSVERPDGSNFTLKIRSTKLEDSAMYFCASSDFWEEGYEQFFGPGTRLTVL.